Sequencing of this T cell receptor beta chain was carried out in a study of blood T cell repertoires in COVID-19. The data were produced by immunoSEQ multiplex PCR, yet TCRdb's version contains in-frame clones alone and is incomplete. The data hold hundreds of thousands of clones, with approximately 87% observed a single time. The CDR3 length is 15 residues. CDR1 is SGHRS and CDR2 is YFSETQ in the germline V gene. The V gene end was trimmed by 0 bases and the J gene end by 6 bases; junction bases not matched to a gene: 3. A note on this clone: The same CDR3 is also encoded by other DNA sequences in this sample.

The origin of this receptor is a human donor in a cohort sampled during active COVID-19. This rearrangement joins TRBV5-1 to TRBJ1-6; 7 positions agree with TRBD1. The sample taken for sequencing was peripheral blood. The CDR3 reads CASSLGQGPNSPLHF. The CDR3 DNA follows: TGCGCCAGCAGCTTGGGACAGGGCCCTAATTCACCCCTCCACTTT.